Below, 23 T cell receptor beta chains from the same sample are listed, as sequenced in a study of T cells after yellow fever vaccination. One entry per CDR3 protein results from TCRdb running MiXCR on the 5' RACE reads. Of some 350,000 distinct CDR3 sequences listed, 3% to 4.5% were seen once; the top ten hold around 24%. The sequences come from PBMCs, collected 5 days after the yellow fever booster vaccination. The receptors here all came from a young man who received the YFV17D yellow fever vaccine.

The chain links TRBV6-5 to TRBJ1-6, with 7 bases that match TRBD1. Germline V lookup: CDR1 MNHEY, CDR2 SVGAGI. Trimming cost V 4 bases and J 10 bases; bases outside gene matches: 4. This CDR3 region has 13 residues. The DNA for the CDR3 is TGTGCCAGCAGTTCCCAGGGACAGTCACCCCTCCACTTT. This gives the protein CASSSQGQSPLHF.

This clonotype was counted ten times or more. The chain couples TRBV3-1 to TRBJ1-3; D gene ambiguous. V was shortened by 3 bases and J by 3 bases, with 3 bases between the two germline ends. There are 12 residues in the CDR3. Germline values: CDR1 LGHDT, CDR2 YNNKEL (reference sequence). This CDR3 reads CASSQGGNTIYF. For the CDR3, the DNA is TGTGCCAGCAGCCAGGGTGGAAACACCATATATTTT.

The rearrangement links TRBV18 to TRBJ2-5, with D perhaps being TRBD1 or TRBD2 (5 bases each). The CDR3 is made up of 15 amino acids. V lost 4 bases, J lost 1 base, and 13 bases lay in between. CDR1 and CDR2 from the germline V gene are KGHSH and LQKENI. As DNA, the CDR3 is TGTGCCAGCTCACTCCCGGGACGTCCCCAAGAGACCCAGTACTTC. Translating it yields CASSLPGRPQETQYF.

This clonotype was observed many times. The rearrangement joins TRBV4-1 to TRBJ1-5, with 8 nucleotides matching TRBD1. This CDR3 region has 15 residues. Germline V gives CDR1 MGHRA, CDR2 YSYEKL. With 4 bases clipped from V and 1 base from J, the junction kept 3 bases outside the gene matches. DNA for the CDR3: TGCGCCAGCAGCCTCCAGGGGGCAAGCAATCAGCCCCAGCATTTT. This translates into CASSLQGASNQPQHF.

The sample holds many counts of this clonotype. The V gene is TRBV4-2, the J gene TRBJ1-2; perhaps TRBD1 as D (5 bases). V was trimmed by 5 bases and J by 6 bases, leaving 19 bases between them. The germline gives CDR1 LGHNA, CDR2 YNFKEQ. The CDR3 contains 15 residues. The CDR3 DNA is TGTGCCAGCAGCATCATTTCCGGGACTAGGGATGGCTACACCTTC. Translation: CASSIISGTRDGYTF.

This clonotype showed up just a few times. The rearrangement uses TRBV20-1 and TRBJ1-5; TRBD1 aligns across 7 bases. With V trimmed by 6 bases and J by 0 bases, 5 bases remained unmatched. Germline assignment: CDR1 DFQATT and CDR2 SNEGSKA (reference sequence). The CDR3 is made up of 14 amino acids. The CDR3 region has the DNA TGCAGTGCGCAGGGACAGATTAGCAATCAGCCCCAGCATTTT. The encoded protein is CSAQGQISNQPQHF.

At least ten counts were recorded for this clonotype. The chain uses TRBV10-3 and TRBJ1-3; D ambiguous. In germline, CDR1 is ENHRY, CDR2 SYGVKD. The CDR3 totals 15 residues. Trimming removed 0 bases at V and 1 base at J, with 7 bases between. CDR3 residues: CAISESTGSGNTIYF. DNA of the CDR3: TGTGCCATCAGTGAGTCGACGGGTTCTGGAAACACCATATATTTT.

This clonotype was seen a handful of times. J is TRBJ1-5 and V is TRBV27, with D possibly matching TRBD1 (5 bases). The CDR3 consists of 15 residues. Germline-derived CDR1 and CDR2 are MNHEY and SMNVEV (reference sequence). V was cut by 5 bases and J by 5 bases, with 16 bases left in between. The CDR3 DNA is TGTGCCAGCAGTCCGATCAGGGAACGGGATCAGCCCCAGCATTTT. Protein product: CASSPIRERDQPQHF.

V and J are TRBV6-5 and TRBJ1-2; perhaps TRBD1 as D (6 bases). Germline loops: CDR1 MNHEY, CDR2 SVGAGI. V shed 8 bases and J shed 8 bases, with 24 bases lying between them. The CDR3 is 15 amino acids. The CDR3 DNA reads as TGTGCCAGCCGCTTCGAGGGACAACAACCTGGGGGCTACACCTTC. Its translation is CASRFEGQQPGGYTF.

The CDR3 DNA sequence: TGCGCCAGCAGCCAAAGGGTCGATAGCAATCAGCCCCAGCATTTT. Protein: CASSQRVDSNQPQHF. The chain links TRBV4-1 to TRBJ1-5, with D unclear. V was shortened by 2 bases and J by 0 bases, with 8 bases between the two germline ends. The CDR3 runs 15 residues. Germline loops: CDR1 MGHRA, CDR2 YSYEKL.

This clonotype was seen only a few times. The J gene is TRBJ2-7, the V gene TRBV3-1; D possibly corresponds to TRBD1 (5 bases). V gave up 4 bases and J gave up 6 bases, with 13 bases separating them. Germline CDR1 is LGHDT and CDR2 is YNNKEL (reference sequence). This CDR3 has 13 amino acids. CDR3 coding DNA: TGTGCCAGCAGCCGGGGCAGGGTCGGCGAGCAGTACTTC. Translated, it gives CASSRGRVGEQYF.

The genes are TRBV6-5 and TRBJ1-2; no firm D call. The length of the CDR3 is 12 residues. V was pared by 4 bases and J by 6 bases, with 9 bases between. The V gene's germline CDR1 is MNHEY and CDR2 SVGAGI. CDR3 in DNA: TGTGCCAGCAGTTTTTTTGGGGATGGCTACACCTTC. Its protein product is CASSFFGDGYTF.

This clonotype has ten or more counts. V usage is TRBV28 and J usage is TRBJ1-4; D not resolved. Germline assignment: CDR1 MDHEN and CDR2 SYDVKM. Trimming took off 6 bases at V and 3 bases at J, with 14 bases between the two ends. This CDR3 spans 15 amino acids. CDR3 nucleotide sequence: TGTGCCAGCAGGGATTACGACCGTTCTAATGAAAAACTGTTTTTT. This gives the protein CASRDYDRSNEKLFF.

This clonotype has a handful of counts. V usage is TRBV18 and J usage is TRBJ2-3, with 7 bases aligning to TRBD1. CDR3 length: 16 amino acids. The germline V gene has CDR1 KGHSH and CDR2 LQKENI. V shed 0 bases and J 5 bases; nucleotides not matched to a gene: 8. The CDR3 reads CASSPPGTGVEDTQYF. CDR3 in DNA: TGTGCCAGCTCACCACCTGGAACAGGGGTGGAAGATACGCAGTATTTT.

This clonotype was recorded a few times. The chain carries TRBV18 and TRBJ2-3; D possibly corresponds to TRBD1 (5 bases). Trimming stripped 0 bases from V and 2 bases from J, with 12 bases between. In germline, CDR1 is KGHSH, CDR2 LQKENI. The CDR3 has 16 residues. The CDR3 sequence: CASSPPWTTNTDTQYF. CDR3 DNA sequence: TGTGCCAGCTCACCACCTTGGACAACTAACACAGATACGCAGTATTTT. Full variable domain (outside the CDR3, taken from reference TRBV18 and TRBJ2-3): NAGVMQNPRHLVRRRGQEARLRCSPMKGHSHVYWYRQLPEEGLKFMVYLQKENIIDESGMPKERFSAEFPKEGPSILRIQQVVRGDSAAYFCASSPPWTTNTDTQYFGPGTRLTVL.

The rearrangement links TRBV7-9 to TRBJ2-7; the D gene is possibly TRBD1 (5 bases). CDR1 is SEHNR and CDR2 is FQNEAQ in the germline V gene (reference sequence). The CDR3 has 12 residues. V lost 4 bases, J lost 3 bases, and 7 bases lay in between. The CDR3 is CASSSGIYEQYF. The CDR3 DNA sequence: TGTGCCAGCAGCTCAGGGATCTACGAGCAGTACTTC. Together with reference TRBV7-9 and TRBJ2-7, the CDR3 gives the full variable domain: DTGVSQNPRHKITKRGQNVTFRCDPISEHNRLYWYRQTLGQGPEFLTYFQNEAQLEKSRLLSDRFSAERPKGSFSTLEIQRTEQGDSAMYLCASSSGIYEQYFGPGTRLTVT.

This clonotype came up many times. The rearrangement joins TRBV25-1 to TRBJ2-1; 8 bases align to TRBD1. Looked up from germline, CDR1 is MGHDK and CDR2 is SYGVNS. This CDR3 comprises 16 residues. V shed 6 bases and J 1 base; nucleotides not matched to a gene: 8. The CDR3 is CASRADDRGSYNEQFF. The DNA for the CDR3 is TGTGCCAGCAGAGCGGATGACAGGGGATCCTACAATGAGCAGTTCTTC.

The chain has TRBV10-2 and TRBJ2-3, with D perhaps matching TRBD2 (6 bases). Trimming left V 6 bases short and J 0 bases short, with 16 bases between. Germline CDR1 reads WSHSY; CDR2 reads SAAADI. The CDR3 loop spans 16 amino acids. CDR3 nucleotides: TGCGCCAGCAGGCGGGGTGTGGGGTTCAGCACAGATACGCAGTATTTT. The encoded protein is CASRRGVGFSTDTQYF.

This clonotype was seen at least ten times. The chain uses TRBV12-3 or TRBV12-4 and TRBJ2-2; no firm D call. Trimming shortened V by 1 base and J by 4 bases, and 4 bases separated the two germline ends. This CDR3 contains 13 residues. The CDR3 bases are TGTGCCAGCAGTTTAGGTGCCACCGGGGAGCTGTTTTTT. Translated: CASSLGATGELFF.

This clonotype came up many times. The rearrangement joins TRBV12-3 or TRBV12-4 to TRBJ1-1; D remains unclear. V lost 0 bases and J 4 bases, leaving 9 bases between the germline ends. The CDR3 sequence is 14 residues long. For the CDR3, the DNA is TGTGCCAGCAGTTTAGCGACGGCCGGCACTGAAGCTTTCTTT. Its protein product is CASSLATAGTEAFF.

This clonotype has a handful of counts. V gene TRBV19 combines with J gene TRBJ1-5; tentative D call: TRBD1 (5 bases). The germline V gene has CDR1 LNHDA and CDR2 SQIVND (reference sequence). Deletions cut 2 bases from V and 9 bases from J, with 8 bases between. This CDR3 contains 12 residues. Written as DNA, the CDR3 is TGTGCCAGTAGTATAATTGGGGGGCCCCAGCATTTT. It codes for CASSIIGGPQHF.

This clonotype was counted between two and nine times. The junction differs from germline at one of its ends, possibly a read error. The CDR3 loop is CASSPTSADTQYF. The CDR3 nucleotides read TGTGCTAGCAGCCCGACTAGCGCAGATACGCAGTATTTT. This chain connects TRBV7-7 to TRBJ2-3; 8 nucleotides align to TRBD2. Germline CDR1 is SSHAT and CDR2 is FNYEAQ (reference sequence). The CDR3 sequence is 13 residues long.

This clonotype has a handful of counts. V and J are TRBV7-9 and TRBJ2-3; TRBD2 matches 10 bases. The CDR3 length is 18 residues. The J segment lost 2 bases and the V segment lost 3 bases, leaving 11 bases of the junction unmatched. Germline CDR1 reads SEHNR; CDR2 reads FQNEAQ (reference sequence). This CDR3 is CASSLSKTSGAYTDTQYF. Written as DNA, the CDR3 is TGTGCCAGCAGCTTGTCGAAAACTAGCGGGGCTTACACAGATACGCAGTATTTT. The complete variable domain, with remaining parts taken from reference TRBV7-9 and TRBJ2-3, reads DTGVSQNPRHKITKRGQNVTFRCDPISEHNRLYWYRQTLGQGPEFLTYFQNEAQLEKSRLLSDRFSAERPKGSFSTLEIQRTEQGDSAMYLCASSLSKTSGAYTDTQYFGPGTRLTVL.